This TCR beta chain was recovered during a study of blood T cells in healthy people across ages. A J-beta primer mix and a sample-barcoded 5' primer were used in a second PCR of about 7 to 12 cycles. Each cDNA molecule received a tag from a template-switch adaptor that had 12 random nucleotides. TCRdb reanalysed the 5' RACE reads using MiXCR and keeps one entry per CDR3 protein. The data hold more than 650,000 distinct CDR3 sequences, with 22% observed a single time. In its sample, this clonotype was seen a few times. What was sequenced was blood. The receptor comes from a man between 65 and 85 years old in good health.

CDR3 sequence: CSASPTSGGILAKNIQYF. CDR3 DNA sequence: TGCAGTGCTAGCCCAACTAGCGGGGGGATATTAGCCAAAAACATTCAGTACTTC. The J gene is TRBJ2-4, the V gene TRBV20-1, with 12 bases fitting TRBD2. Germline-derived CDR1 and CDR2 are DFQATT and SNEGSKA (reference sequence). The CDR3 covers 18 residues. With 3 bases clipped from V and 0 bases from J, the junction kept 9 bases outside the gene matches.